The entry that follows covers one T cell receptor beta chain sequence. What it binds is unknown. Before being chosen for sequencing, patients had shown CD8+CD57+ cell expansion by flow cytometry. Severe acquired aplastic anemia was the diagnosis recorded for all patients. Using genomic DNA as the template, TCR beta VDJ and CDR3 profiling was carried out. MiXCR, run by TCRdb on the reads, gives a single entry per CDR3 protein. The sample includes 200,000 or so distinct CDR3 sequences, about half of them seen just once. The germline gives CDR1 SGHVS, CDR2 FNYEAQ. V dropped 5 bases and J dropped 8 bases, with 15 bases sitting between them. The CDR3 sequence is 14 residues long. This sample was taken from a study of CD8+CD57+ T cells in acquired aplastic anemia. Study-wide findings and caveats: There were over 25 CD8+ CDR3 sequences that occurred in both patients and controls. Patients and controls were not found to differ significantly in CD8+ Simpson's diversity.

The receptor comes from a human donor with aplastic anemia. Sequencing was performed on sorted CD4+, CD8+, or CD8+CD57+ T cells (not recorded which) from PBMCs. This chain joins TRBV7-6 and TRBJ1-4; the D is unclear. CDR3 loop: CASSPRRMREKLFF. The CDR3 DNA sequence: TGTGCCAGCAGCCCGCGACGGATGAGGGAAAAACTGTTTTTT. The variable domain in full, completed from reference TRBV7-6 and TRBJ1-4, reads GAGVSQSPRYKVTKRGQDVALRCDPISGHVSLYWYRQALGQGPEFLTYFNYEAQQDKSGLPNDRFSAERPEGSISTLTIQRTEQRDSAMYRCASSPRRMREKLFFGSGTQLSVL.